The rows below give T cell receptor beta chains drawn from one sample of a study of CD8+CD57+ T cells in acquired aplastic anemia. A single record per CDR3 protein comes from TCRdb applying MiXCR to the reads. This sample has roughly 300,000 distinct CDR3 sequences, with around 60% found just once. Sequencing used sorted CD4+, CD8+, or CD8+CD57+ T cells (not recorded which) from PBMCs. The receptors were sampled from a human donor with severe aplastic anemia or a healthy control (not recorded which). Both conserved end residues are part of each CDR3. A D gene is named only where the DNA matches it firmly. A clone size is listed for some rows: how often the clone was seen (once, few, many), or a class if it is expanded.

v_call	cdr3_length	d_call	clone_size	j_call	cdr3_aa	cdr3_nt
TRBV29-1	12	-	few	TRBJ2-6	CSVALGANVLTF	TGCAGCGTCGCCCTCGGGGCCAACGTCCTGACTTTC
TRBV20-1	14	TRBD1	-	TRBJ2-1	CSATWTGTYNEQLF	TGCAGTGCAACCTGGACAGGGACCTACAATGAGCAGCTCTTC
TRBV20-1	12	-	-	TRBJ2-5	CSARMLAETQYF	TGCAGTGCTAGAATGCTAGCAGAGACCCAGTACTTC
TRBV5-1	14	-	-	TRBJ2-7	CASSCTGGAYEQYF	TGCGCCAGCAGCTGCACAGGGGGGGCCTACGAGCAGTACTTC
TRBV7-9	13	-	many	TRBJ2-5	CASSLQPQETQYF	TGTGCCAGCAGCTTACAACCCCAAGAGACCCAGTACTTC
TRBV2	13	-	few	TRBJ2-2	CASRRQDTGELFF	TGTGCCAGCAGAAGACAGGACACCGGGGAGCTGTTTTTT
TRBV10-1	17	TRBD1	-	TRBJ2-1	CASSPLTGTGSYNEQFF	TGCGCCAGCAGCCCATTGACCGGGACAGGGTCCTACAATGAGCAGTTCTTC
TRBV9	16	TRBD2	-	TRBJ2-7	CASSVRTSGQTYEQYF	TGTGCCAGCAGCGTTCGGACTAGCGGGCAAACCTACGAGCAGTACTTC
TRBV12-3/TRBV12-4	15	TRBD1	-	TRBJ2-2	CASTLQGPNTGELFF	TGTGCCAGCACCCTACAGGGGCCCAACACCGGGGAGCTGTTTTTT
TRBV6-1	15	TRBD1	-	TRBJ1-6	CASRLYRGANSPLHF	TGTGCCAGCAGACTTTACAGGGGCGCTAATTCACCCCTCCACTTT
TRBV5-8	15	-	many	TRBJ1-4	CASSLGGRADEKLFF	TGTGCCAGCAGCCTGGGGGGCCGGGCAGATGAAAAACTGTTTTTT
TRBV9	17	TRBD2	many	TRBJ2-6	CASSSRAGEAGANVLTF	TGTGCCAGCAGCTCCCGGGCGGGAGAAGCTGGGGCCAACGTCCTGACTTTC
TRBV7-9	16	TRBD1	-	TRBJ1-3	CASSTLTGTLRNTIYF	TGTGCCAGCAGCACTTTGACAGGGACTCTGCGAAACACCATATATTTT
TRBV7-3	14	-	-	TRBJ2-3	CASSLGQLTDTQYF	TGTGCCAGCAGCTTAGGGCAGCTCACAGATACGCAGTATTTT
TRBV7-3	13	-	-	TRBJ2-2	CASSLTGSGELFF	TGTGCCAGCAGCTTAACGGGATCCGGGGAGCTGTTTTTT
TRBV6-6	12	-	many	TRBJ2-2	CASSKLPGELFF	TGTGCCAGCAGTAAATTGCCGGGGGAGCTGTTTTTT
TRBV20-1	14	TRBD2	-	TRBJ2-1	CSASRLADHNEQFF	TGCAGTGCTAGTAGACTAGCGGACCACAATGAGCAGTTCTTC
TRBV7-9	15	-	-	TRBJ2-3	CASSLPVPAADTQYF	TGTGCCAGCAGCTTACCTGTCCCCGCAGCAGATACGCAGTATTTT
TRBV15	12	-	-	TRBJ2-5	CATSRQQETQYF	TGTGCCACCAGTCGCCAGCAAGAGACCCAGTACTTC
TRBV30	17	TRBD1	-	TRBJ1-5	CAWSLGQGFISNQPQHF	TGTGCCTGGAGCCTCGGACAGGGGTTTATTAGCAATCAGCCCCAGCATTTT
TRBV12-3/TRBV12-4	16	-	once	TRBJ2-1	CASSHRLRSSYNEQFF	TGTGCCAGCAGTCACCGACTAAGGAGCTCCTACAATGAGCAGTTCTTC
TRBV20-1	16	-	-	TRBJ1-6	CSASTYPGTVNSPLHF	TGCAGTGCTAGTACATACCCCGGGACGGTAAATTCACCCCTCCACTTT
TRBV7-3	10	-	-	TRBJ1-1	CASSPFLAFF	TGTGCCAGCAGCCCGTTTTTGGCTTTCTTT
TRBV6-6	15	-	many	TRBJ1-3	CASLNAKSIGNTIYF	TGTGCCAGCTTGAACGCGAAGAGTATTGGAAACACCATATATTTT
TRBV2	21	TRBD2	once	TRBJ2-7	CASSDSPSGGYGQGSAYEQYF	TGTGCCAGCAGTGACTCTCCCTCGGGAGGATACGGCCAAGGGTCCGCCTACGAGCAGTACTTC
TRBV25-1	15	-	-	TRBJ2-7	CASSDDGRGAYEQYF	TGTGCCAGCAGTGACGACGGGAGAGGTGCGTACGAGCAGTACTTC